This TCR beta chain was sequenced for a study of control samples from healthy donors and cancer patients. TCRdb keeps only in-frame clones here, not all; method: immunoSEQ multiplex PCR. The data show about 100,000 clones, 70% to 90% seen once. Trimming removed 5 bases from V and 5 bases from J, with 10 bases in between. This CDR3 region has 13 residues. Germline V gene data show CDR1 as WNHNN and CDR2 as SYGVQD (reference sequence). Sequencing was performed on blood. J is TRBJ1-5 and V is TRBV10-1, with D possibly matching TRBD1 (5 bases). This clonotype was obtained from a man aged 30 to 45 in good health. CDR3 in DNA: TGCGCCAGCAGTACGGGACCCGATCAGCCCCAGCATTTT. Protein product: CASSTGPDQPQHF.